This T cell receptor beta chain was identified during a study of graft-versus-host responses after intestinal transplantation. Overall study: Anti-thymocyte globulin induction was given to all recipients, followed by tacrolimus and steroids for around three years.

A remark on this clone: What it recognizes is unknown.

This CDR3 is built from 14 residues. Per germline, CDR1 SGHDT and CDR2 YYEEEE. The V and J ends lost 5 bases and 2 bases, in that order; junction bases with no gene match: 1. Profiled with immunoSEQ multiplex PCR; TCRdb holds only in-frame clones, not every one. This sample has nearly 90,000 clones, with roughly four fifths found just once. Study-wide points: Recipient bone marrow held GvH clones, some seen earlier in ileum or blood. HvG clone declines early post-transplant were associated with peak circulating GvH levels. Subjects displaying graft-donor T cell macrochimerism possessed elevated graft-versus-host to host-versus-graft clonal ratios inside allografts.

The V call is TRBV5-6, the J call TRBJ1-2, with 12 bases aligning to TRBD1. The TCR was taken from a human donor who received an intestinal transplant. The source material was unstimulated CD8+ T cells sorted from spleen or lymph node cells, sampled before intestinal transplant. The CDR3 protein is CASRGQGANYGYTF. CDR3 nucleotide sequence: TGTGCCAGCAGGGGACAGGGGGCGAACTATGGCTACACCTTC. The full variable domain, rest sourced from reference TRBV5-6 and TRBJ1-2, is DAGVTQSPTHLIKTRGQQVTLRCSPKSGHDTVSWYQQALGQGPQFIFQYYEEEERQRGNFPDRFSGHQFPNYSSELNVNALLLGDSALYLCASRGQGANYGYTFGSGTRLTVV.